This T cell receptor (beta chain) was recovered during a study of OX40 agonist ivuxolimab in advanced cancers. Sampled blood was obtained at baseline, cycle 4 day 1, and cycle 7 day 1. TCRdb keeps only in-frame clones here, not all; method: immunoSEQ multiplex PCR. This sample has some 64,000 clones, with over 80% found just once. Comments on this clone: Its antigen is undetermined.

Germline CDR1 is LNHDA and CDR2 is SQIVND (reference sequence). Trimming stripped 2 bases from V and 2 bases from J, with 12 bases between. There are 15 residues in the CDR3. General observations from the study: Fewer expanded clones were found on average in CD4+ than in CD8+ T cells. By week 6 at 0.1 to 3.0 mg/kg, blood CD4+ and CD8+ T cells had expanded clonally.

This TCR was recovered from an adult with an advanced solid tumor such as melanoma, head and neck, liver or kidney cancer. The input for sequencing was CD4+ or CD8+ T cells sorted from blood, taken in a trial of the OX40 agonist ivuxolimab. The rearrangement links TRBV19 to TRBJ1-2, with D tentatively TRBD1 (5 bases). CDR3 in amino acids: CASSISFGTNYGYTF. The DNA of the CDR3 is TGTGCCAGTAGTATATCGTTTGGGACCAACTATGGCTACACCTTC. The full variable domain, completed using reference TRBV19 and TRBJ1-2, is DGGITQSPKYLFRKEGQNVTLSCEQNLNHDAMYWYRQDPGQGLRLIYYSQIVNDFQKGDIAEGYSVSREKKESFPLTVTSAQKNPTAFYLCASSISFGTNYGYTFGSGTRLTVV.